These T cell receptor beta chains were read from a single sample in a study of T cell responses to AZD1222 COVID-19 vaccine. The protocol was immunoSEQ multiplex PCR, while the TCRdb copy is restricted to in-frame clones and leaves out a portion. Altogether about 200,000 clones are present, around 92% being singletons, with the ten largest covering 1% to 1.5%. The material sequenced was peripheral blood, taken on day 0 of AZD1222 vaccination. These receptor sequences come from an adult in good health. CDR3s include the opening cysteine and the closing phenylalanine or tryptophan. The order of the fields is D gene, J gene, V gene, clone size, CDR3 protein, CDR3 DNA. D genes are given only for firm matches. Expanded clones are given a class, and other clones once, few, many or no size at all.

>NA|TRBJ1-5|TRBV21-1|NA
CASSKLFCRDSNQPQHF
TGTGCCAGCAGCAAACTCTTTTGCCGGGACAGCAATCAGCCCCAGCATTTT
>NA|TRBJ2-2|TRBV7-9|NA
CASSLGDRTSNTGELFF
TGTGCCAGCAGCTTAGGCGACAGGACCTCGAACACCGGGGAGCTGTTTTTT
>TRBD1|TRBJ1-5|TRBV6-5|NA
CASRKPGGAGQPQHF
TGTGCCAGCAGAAAGCCAGGGGGCGCGGGTCAGCCCCAGCATTTT
>NA|TRBJ2-4|TRBV2|once
CASTAEGLAKNIQYF
TGTGCCAGCACTGCTGAGGGGCTGGCCAAAAACATTCAGTACTTC
>NA|TRBJ1-3|TRBV19|NA
CASSIENDGNTIYF
TGTGCCAGTAGTATAGAGAATGATGGTAACACCATATATTTT
>NA|TRBJ2-7|TRBV29-1|NA
CSVEDRGTNGYEQYF
TGCAGCGTTGAAGATAGGGGGACAAACGGGTACGAGCAGTACTTC
>NA|TRBJ2-7|TRBV6-6|NA
CASAGRVGYEQYF
TGTGCCAGCGCAGGCAGGGTAGGCTACGAGCAGTACTTC
>NA|TRBJ2-5|TRBV5-1|NA
CASRGAGETQYF
TGCGCCAGCCGGGGGGCGGGGGAGACCCAGTACTTC
>NA|TRBJ2-1|TRBV5-1|NA
CASSGGARNEQFF
TGCGCCAGCAGCGGGGGGGCGAGGAATGAGCAGTTCTTC
>TRBD1|TRBJ1-2|TRBV23-1|NA
CASSQGVGGAHGYTF
TGCGCCAGCAGTCAAGGGGTAGGGGGCGCCCATGGCTACACCTTC
>NA|TRBJ2-7|TRBV27|NA
CASSPSGPQEYEQYF
TGTGCCAGTTCTCCTTCAGGGCCCCAGGAATACGAGCAGTACTTC
>NA|TRBJ1-2|TRBV3-1/TRBV3-2|NA
CASSSTNYGYTF
TGTGCCAGCAGTTCCACTAACTATGGCTACACCTTC
>NA|TRBJ2-3|TRBV7-2|NA
CASRGANTDTQYF
TGTGCCAGCAGGGGGGCCAACACAGATACGCAGTATTTT
>TRBD2|TRBJ2-1|TRBV18|NA
CASSHGRRDEQFF
TGTGCCAGCTCCCACGGGAGGAGGGACGAGCAGTTCTTC
>NA|TRBJ1-1|TRBV6-2/TRBV6-3|once
CASSSRAPNTEAFF
TGTGCCAGCAGTAGCCGGGCCCCGAACACTGAAGCTTTCTTT
>NA|TRBJ1-5|TRBV4-2|NA
CASSSRAFGNQPQHF
TGTGCCAGCAGCTCCCGGGCCTTCGGGAATCAGCCCCAGCATTTT
>NA|TRBJ1-2|TRBV6-5|NA
CASNQQGGGYTF
TGTGCCAGCAACCAACAGGGAGGAGGCTACACCTTC
>TRBD1|TRBJ1-1|TRBV5-1|NA
CASSRQGASTEAFF
TGCGCCAGCAGTCGACAGGGGGCGAGCACTGAAGCTTTCTTT